Listed here are 22 T cell receptor beta chains from one sample, sequenced in a study of shared clonotypes between healthy human individuals. Profiling relied on immunoSEQ multiplex PCR, and the TCRdb table lists in-frame clones only, not all of them. Of 180,000 or so clones in the sample, roughly 93% are singletons; the top ten hold 0.067%. What was sequenced was naive CD4+ T cells sorted from blood. Subset given: CD45RA+ positively selected. Receptors originate from a woman younger than 45 in good health.

The V and J genes are TRBV14 and TRBJ2-1; D possibly corresponds to TRBD2 (6 bases). With 2 bases removed from V and 7 bases from J, the gap between germline ends came to 24 bases. The CDR3 has 18 residues. Germline V gene lookup returns CDR1 SGHDN and CDR2 FVKESK. For the CDR3, the DNA is TGTGCCAGCAGCCAAAGAGGGCGTTGGACTACTCCTAGGAATGAGCAGTTCTTC. This translates into CASSQRGRWTTPRNEQFF.

V and J are TRBV7-2 and TRBJ2-7, with 8 bases that match TRBD1. Losses at the gene ends were 1 base for V and 5 bases for J; bases not matched to a gene: 10. CDR3 length: 16 residues. CDR1 and CDR2 from the germline V gene are SGHTA and FQGNSA. As DNA, the CDR3 is TGTGCCAGCAGCTTAGATAACCGACAGGGGTGGCACGAGCAGTACTTC. Protein sequence: CASSLDNRQGWHEQYF.

The V gene is TRBV28, the J gene TRBJ2-5; weak D call: TRBD2 (5 bases). The germline gives CDR1 MDHEN, CDR2 SYDVKM. V lost 1 base and J lost 3, with 24 bases in between. The CDR3 length is 19 residues. The CDR3 DNA reads as TGTGCCAGCAGTTTATTGTATCTCTTTTCTGGACTTCGTGAAGAGACCCAGTACTTC. The encoded protein is CASSLLYLFSGLREETQYF.

This clone showed up just once. The chain carries TRBV30 and TRBJ1-5; 7 positions agree with TRBD1. V was clipped by 3 bases and J by 5 bases; unmatched bases: 4. In germline, CDR1 is GTSNPN, CDR2 SVGIG (reference sequence). This CDR3 region has 13 residues. Written as DNA, the CDR3 is TGTGCCTGGAGCCGGCAGGGGGATCAGCCCCAGCATTTT. Residues: CAWSRQGDQPQHF. The complete variable domain, with remaining parts taken from reference TRBV30 and TRBJ1-5, reads SQTIHQWPATLVQPVGSPLSLECTVEGTSNPNLYWYRQAAGRGLQLLFYSVGIGQISSEVPQNLSASRPQDRQFILSSKKLLLSDSGFYLCAWSRQGDQPQHFGDGTRLSIL.

The J gene is TRBJ2-7, the V gene TRBV5-5, with 8 nucleotides matching TRBD1. This CDR3 is 15 amino acids long. Per the germline V gene, CDR1 is SGHKS and CDR2 is YYEKEE (reference sequence). J gave up 7 bases and V 2 bases, and 11 bases lay outside the gene matches. Written as DNA, the CDR3 is TGTGCCAGCAGCTTCACGCGTGACAGGGGTGGGGAGCAGTACTTC. This translates into CASSFTRDRGGEQYF.

This clone was picked up one time. The genes are TRBV5-1 and TRBJ2-1, with 7 bases matching TRBD2. Germline CDR1 SGHRS, CDR2 YFSETQ. After removal of 4 bases from V and 7 bases from J, the junction contained 11 bases not matched to a gene. The CDR3 length is 15 residues. The CDR3 here is CASSTLAGEVNEQFF. DNA of the CDR3: TGCGCCAGCAGCACCTTGGCGGGAGAGGTGAATGAGCAGTTCTTC.

This clone was counted once. The chain carries TRBV10-3 and TRBJ1-5; D is undetermined. The V gene lost 10 bases and the J gene lost 6 bases, with 16 bases spanning the gap. The CDR3 spans 13 residues. The germline CDR1 and CDR2 sequences are ENHRY and SYGVKD. The CDR3 here is CATCAAEVQPQHF. DNA for the CDR3: TGTGCCACCTGCGCTGCGGAGGTTCAGCCCCAGCATTTT.

This clone was detected only once. V and J are TRBV6-6 and TRBJ1-4; 9 nucleotides match TRBD1. The V segment lost 0 bases and the J segment 6 bases; nucleotides outside the gene matches: 5. This CDR3 is built from 16 residues. The germline gives CDR1 MNHNY, CDR2 SVGAGI (reference sequence). This CDR3 reads CASSYSGQGFDEKLFF. CDR3 coding DNA: TGTGCCAGCAGTTACTCCGGACAGGGGTTTGATGAAAAACTGTTTTTT.

This chain links TRBV30 with TRBJ1-2, with a weak D call TRBD1 (6 bases). Germline-derived CDR1 and CDR2 are GTSNPN and SVGIG (reference sequence). The CDR3 consists of 11 residues. Trimming stripped 1 base from V and 7 bases from J, with 7 bases between. This CDR3 is CAWSAGVGYTF. In nucleotides, the CDR3 is TGTGCCTGGAGTGCAGGGGTTGGCTACACCTTC.

The chain employs TRBV5-1 and TRBJ2-7; TRBD2 is a possible D gene (6 bases). CDR1 is SGHRS and CDR2 is YFSETQ in the germline V gene. The V gene lost 7 bases and the J gene lost 2 bases, with 13 bases spanning the gap. This CDR3 region has 13 residues. CDR3 loop: CASHLEGTYEQYF. As DNA, the CDR3 is TGCGCCAGCCATCTGGAGGGAACCTACGAGCAGTACTTC.

This clone has only one observation. The chain couples TRBV7-9 to TRBJ1-1; TRBD1 might be the D (6 bases). Looked up from germline, CDR1 is SEHNR and CDR2 is FQNEAQ (reference sequence). Trimming took off 3 bases at V and 1 base at J, with 15 bases between the two ends. This CDR3 has 16 residues. This CDR3 reads CASSLFVGAGNTEAFF. CDR3 nucleotides: TGTGCCAGCAGCTTGTTTGTGGGGGCTGGGAACACTGAAGCTTTCTTT. Full variable domain (remainder filled in from reference TRBV7-9 and TRBJ1-1): DTGVSQNPRHKITKRGQNVTFRCDPISEHNRLYWYRQTLGQGPEFLTYFQNEAQLEKSRLLSDRFSAERPKGSFSTLEIQRTEQGDSAMYLCASSLFVGAGNTEAFFGQGTRLTVV.

This chain's CDR3 is CASSQGLAGALGGEQYF. The CDR3 bases are TGCGCCAGCAGCCAAGGGCTAGCGGGAGCCCTAGGGGGAGAGCAGTACTTC. The genes are TRBV4-1 and TRBJ2-7, with 10 bases aligning to TRBD2. This CDR3 region has 17 residues. Looked up from germline, CDR1 is MGHRA and CDR2 is YSYEKL. V shed 1 base and J 7 bases; nucleotides not matched to a gene: 13.

The gene calls are TRBV29-1 and TRBJ1-1, with TRBD1 matching over 8 bases. V shed 3 bases, J shed 5 bases, and the junction held 11 bases outside the gene matches. Germline V gives CDR1 SQVTM, CDR2 ANQGSEA. There are 15 residues in the CDR3. As DNA, the CDR3 is TGCAGCGTTGACCCCGGGACAGGCCCGGGAACTGAAGCTTTCTTT. It specifies CSVDPGTGPGTEAFF.

The chain joins TRBV21-1 to TRBJ2-7; the table's TRBD2 call for D was not verified on the DNA. TRBV21-1 is listed as a pseudogene. The CDR3 contains 14 residues. The CDR3, as DNA: TGTGCCAGCAGCAAAGACTTCCTTTCCTACGAGCAGTACTTC. Protein product: CASSKDFLSYEQYF.

This clone came up once. The chain links TRBV5-4 to TRBJ2-7; 11 bases fit TRBD2. With V trimmed by 4 bases and J by 7 bases, 16 bases remained unmatched. The CDR3 sequence is 17 residues long. Germline CDR1 is SGHNT and CDR2 is YYREEE (reference sequence). Here the CDR3 DNA reads TGTGCCAGCAGCCAAGGATCCCCGGGACTAGCGGTGGGGGAGCAGTACTTC. The encoded protein is CASSQGSPGLAVGEQYF.

The rearrangement joins TRBV7-6 to TRBJ2-7, with 11 nucleotides matching TRBD2. This CDR3 comprises 16 residues. Germline V CDR1 and CDR2: SGHVS, FNYEAQ. J was trimmed by 0 bases and V by 5 bases; bases with no gene match: 6. The CDR3 sequence: CASSTLAGGDSYEQYF. The CDR3 bases are TGTGCCAGCAGCACGTTAGCGGGAGGGGACTCCTACGAGCAGTACTTC.

The V call is TRBV5-1, the J call TRBJ2-7; perhaps TRBD2 as D (6 bases). V lost 6 bases, J lost 1 base, and 17 bases lay in between. Germline V gene lookup returns CDR1 SGHRS and CDR2 YFSETQ. This CDR3 comprises 15 residues. This CDR3 is CASMQFGGTSYEQYF. As DNA, the CDR3 is TGCGCCAGCATGCAATTCGGGGGTACATCCTACGAGCAGTACTTC.

The V and J genes are TRBV27 and TRBJ1-5; D perhaps matches TRBD1 (5 bases). Germline lookup yields CDR1 MNHEY and CDR2 SMNVEV (reference sequence). The CDR3 is 14 amino acids. Trimming cost V 5 bases and J 2 bases, with 10 bases left between them. The CDR3 DNA reads as TGTGCCAGCAGTCTCGCGGGGGGCAATCAGCCCCAGCATTTT. The encoded protein is CASSLAGGNQPQHF.

The chain couples TRBV5-1 to TRBJ2-5; D might be TRBD1 or TRBD2, each matching 5 bases. V dropped 1 base and J dropped 5 bases, with 12 bases sitting between them. The CDR3 runs 14 residues. Germline V gene lookup returns CDR1 SGHRS and CDR2 YFSETQ. The CDR3 DNA follows: TGCGCCAGCAGCTTGACGGGGACGAGGGAGACCCAGTACTTC. Translated, it gives CASSLTGTRETQYF.

V and J are TRBV5-1 and TRBJ2-2; D possibly matches TRBD1 or TRBD2 (5 bases each). Trimming took off 5 bases at V and 5 bases at J, with 16 bases between the two ends. Germline CDR1 SGHRS, CDR2 YFSETQ. The CDR3 consists of 15 residues. The CDR3 is CASSGRDRTTGELFF. The CDR3 DNA follows: TGCGCCAGCAGTGGCAGGGACCGGACGACCGGGGAGCTGTTTTTT.

The chain carries TRBV18 and TRBJ2-2; possibly TRBD1 or TRBD2 for D (5 bases each). CDR1 KGHSH and CDR2 LQKENI come from the germline V gene. The CDR3 is 17 residues long. Trimming removed 5 bases from V and 2 bases from J, with 18 bases in between. The CDR3 bases are TGTGCCAGCTCATTATTGTCCGGGACCCAAAACACCGGGGAGCTGTTTTTT. This codes for CASSLLSGTQNTGELFF.

The chain joins TRBV5-4 to TRBJ1-1; no reliable D call. V was trimmed by 0 bases and J by 3 bases, leaving 12 bases between them. The CDR3 is made up of 15 amino acids. Germline V CDR1 and CDR2: SGHNT, YYREEE (reference sequence). The CDR3 DNA follows: TGTGCCAGCAGCTTGGCCAGGTTCCAACACACTGAAGCTTTCTTT. Its translation: CASSLARFQHTEAFF.